This T cell receptor (beta chain) is drawn from a study of T cells in tuberculosis. Overall study context: CD1B tetramers identified T cells specific for mycobacterial lipid GMM. Study-level points and caveats: The TCR-beta difference was not significant; alpha differences partly reflected length. Active tuberculosis TCR-alpha repertoires lay closer to GMM-specific TCRs than IGRA-negative controls, suggesting clonal expansion.

Each donor contributed 90,000 to 100,000 T cells on average, unsorted. Per the germline V gene, CDR1 is MNHNS and CDR2 is SASEGT. There are 15 residues in the CDR3. Trimming left V 7 bases short and J 0 bases short, with 15 bases between. To note about this clone: What it binds is not known.

The table came from immunoSEQ multiplex PCR; TCRdb's copy has only in-frame clones and leaves some out. The table shows 30,000 to 40,000 clones, with around 97% occurring only once. The clonotype originates from a donor aged 10-29 years with latent tuberculosis or without tuberculosis infection. This rearrangement joins TRBV6-1 to TRBJ1-1; D gene unclear. Sequencing was carried out using PBMCs. The CDR3 bases are TGTGCCAGCACCCTGGGCCGACCTATGAACACTGAAGCTTTCTTT. Protein product: CASTLGRPMNTEAFF.